This entry features one T cell receptor beta chain sequence. The table came from immunoSEQ multiplex PCR; TCRdb's copy has only in-frame clones and leaves some out. The data show some 60,000 clones, 90% seen once. This sample is part of a study of T cell changes during pregnancy in multiple sclerosis. Germline lookup yields CDR1 WNHNN and CDR2 SYGVQD (reference sequence). V was cut by 2 bases and J by 6 bases, with 17 bases left in between. The length of the CDR3 is 15 residues. Sequencing used peripheral blood, obtained in the first trimester of pregnancy. The source of this sequence is a female donor in good health, enrolled as a control in a pregnancy study. V usage is TRBV10-1 and J usage is TRBJ2-7; tentatively, D is TRBD2 (6 bases). CDR3: CASSEERRDGTEQYF. The CDR3 DNA reads as TGCGCCAGCAGTGAGGAGCGGCGGGATGGTACCGAGCAGTACTTC.